A single sample is the source of the 3 T cell receptor beta chains below, sequenced in a study of OX40 agonist ivuxolimab in advanced cancers. The method was immunoSEQ multiplex PCR; TCRdb's version includes in-frame clones alone and lacks a portion of them. The table has 45,000 to 60,000 clones, nearly 85% seen once; the top ten hold approximately 3.3%. The sample was CD4+ or CD8+ T cells sorted from blood, taken in a trial of the OX40 agonist ivuxolimab. The receptors stem from an adult with an advanced solid tumor such as melanoma, head and neck, liver or kidney cancer.

V usage is TRBV5-6 and J usage is TRBJ1-1; no firm D call. The V end lost 0 bases, the J end lost 5 bases, and 14 bases lay between the germline ends. Germline CDR1 reads SGHDT; CDR2 reads YYEEEE. This CDR3 has 15 residues. CDR3 in DNA: TGTGCCAGCAGCTTGGTCTTGCGGGCCAGGACTGAAGCTTTCTTT. As protein: CASSLVLRARTEAFF.

The chain is built from TRBV19 and TRBJ1-5; D may be TRBD1 (6 bases). The V gene lost 4 bases and the J gene lost 8 bases, with 12 bases spanning the gap. The CDR3 is 13 residues long. Germline assignment: CDR1 LNHDA and CDR2 SQIVND (reference sequence). The CDR3 DNA sequence: TGTGCCAGTAGTAACGCCAGGGACAAGCCCCAGCATTTT. Protein product: CASSNARDKPQHF.

The gene calls are TRBV15 and TRBJ1-6; 7 bases line up with TRBD1. Unmatched junction bases numbered 3, after V lost 3 bases and J lost 7 bases. Germline V gene sequence: CDR1 LNHNV, CDR2 YYDKDF (reference sequence). The CDR3 totals 14 residues. The CDR3: CATSRDRINSPLHF. The CDR3 region has the DNA TGTGCCACCAGCAGGGACAGGATAAATTCACCCCTCCACTTT.